This is a list of T cell receptor beta chains from one sample in a study of blood T cell repertoires in COVID-19. Assay used: immunoSEQ multiplex PCR; TCRdb lists only in-frame clones, some missing. This sample yields some 90,000 clones, of which over 65% are seen a single time; more than 9.5% belongs to the top ten. The sample taken for sequencing was peripheral blood. The receptors derive from a human donor in a cohort sampled during active COVID-19. The CDR3 runs from the conserved cysteine through the conserved F or W. A D gene is named only where the DNA matches it firmly.

j_gene: TRBJ1-5
v_gene: TRBV7-2
d_gene: -
CDR3aa: CASRGEGEPQHF
CDR3nt: TGTGCCAGCAGGGGGGAGGGCGAGCCCCAGCATTTT

j_gene: TRBJ2-7
v_gene: TRBV19
d_gene: -
CDR3aa: CASSGQTIYEQYF
CDR3nt: TGTGCCAGTAGTGGACAGACAATATACGAGCAGTACTTC

j_gene: TRBJ2-3
v_gene: TRBV7-9
d_gene: -
CDR3aa: CASSRWTEPSTDTQYF
CDR3nt: TGTGCCAGCAGCCGTTGGACAGAGCCAAGCACAGATACGCAGTATTTT

j_gene: TRBJ2-5
v_gene: TRBV6-1
d_gene: TRBD2
CDR3aa: CASSEGWGAGGPETQYF
CDR3nt: TGTGCCAGCAGTGAAGGGTGGGGAGCGGGAGGGCCAGAGACCCAGTACTTC

j_gene: TRBJ1-2
v_gene: TRBV7-2
d_gene: TRBD1
CDR3aa: CASSLDGQGYYGYTF
CDR3nt: TGTGCCAGCAGCTTAGACGGACAGGGATACTATGGCTACACCTTC

j_gene: TRBJ1-1
v_gene: TRBV7-8
d_gene: -
CDR3aa: CASSPTVNTEAFF
CDR3nt: TGTGCCAGCAGCCCCACAGTGAACACTGAAGCTTTCTTT

j_gene: TRBJ2-5
v_gene: TRBV30
d_gene: -
CDR3aa: CACEEVGLQETQYF
CDR3nt: TGTGCCTGCGAGGAAGTGGGACTTCAAGAGACCCAGTACTTC

j_gene: TRBJ1-1
v_gene: TRBV28
d_gene: TRBD1
CDR3aa: CASLVLAGGRKNTEAFF
CDR3nt: TGTGCCAGCCTCGTCTTGGCAGGGGGCCGTAAAAACACTGAAGCTTTCTTT

j_gene: TRBJ2-7
v_gene: TRBV28
d_gene: -
CDR3aa: CASSDRIYEQYF
CDR3nt: TGTGCCAGCAGTGACAGGATCTACGAGCAGTACTTC

j_gene: TRBJ2-2
v_gene: TRBV6-1
d_gene: -
CDR3aa: CASSEQGGTGELFF
CDR3nt: TGTGCCAGCAGTGAACAGGGGGGCACCGGGGAGCTGTTTTTT

j_gene: TRBJ2-3
v_gene: TRBV7-2
d_gene: -
CDR3aa: CASSLGLVTDTQYF
CDR3nt: TGTGCCAGCAGCTTAGGGCTAGTCACAGATACGCAGTATTTT

j_gene: TRBJ1-2
v_gene: TRBV7-9
d_gene: -
CDR3aa: CASSKGGESRYGYTF
CDR3nt: TGTGCCAGCAGCAAAGGGGGGGAATCGCGCTATGGCTACACCTTC

j_gene: TRBJ2-1
v_gene: TRBV9
d_gene: TRBD2
CDR3aa: CASSVGRGTSGSWSYNEQFF
CDR3nt: TGTGCCAGCAGCGTAGGACGTGGGACTAGCGGGAGTTGGTCCTACAATGAGCAGTTCTTC

j_gene: TRBJ2-2
v_gene: TRBV5-4
d_gene: TRBD1
CDR3aa: CASRPGTAKELFF
CDR3nt: TGTGCCAGCAGACCCGGGACAGCAAAGGAGCTGTTTTTT